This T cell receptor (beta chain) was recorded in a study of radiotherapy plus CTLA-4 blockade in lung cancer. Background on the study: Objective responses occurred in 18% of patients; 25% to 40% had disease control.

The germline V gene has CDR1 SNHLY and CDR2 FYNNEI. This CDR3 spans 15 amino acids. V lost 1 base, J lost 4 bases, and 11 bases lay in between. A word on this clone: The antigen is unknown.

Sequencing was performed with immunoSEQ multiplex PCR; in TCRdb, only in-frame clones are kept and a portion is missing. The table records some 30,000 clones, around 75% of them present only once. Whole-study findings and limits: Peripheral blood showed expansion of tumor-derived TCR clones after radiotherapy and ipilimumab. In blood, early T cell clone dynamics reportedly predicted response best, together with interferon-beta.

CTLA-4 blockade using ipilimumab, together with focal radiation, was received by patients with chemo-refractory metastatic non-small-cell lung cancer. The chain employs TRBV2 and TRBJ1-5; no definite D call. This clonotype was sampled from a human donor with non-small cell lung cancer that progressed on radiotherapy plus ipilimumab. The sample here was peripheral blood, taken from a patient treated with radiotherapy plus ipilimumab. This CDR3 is CASSEVEGWNQPQHF. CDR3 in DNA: TGTGCCAGCAGTGAAGTAGAAGGGTGGAATCAGCCCCAGCATTTT.